What follows is one T cell receptor (beta chain) and its context. Its antigen is as yet unknown. The method was immunoSEQ multiplex PCR; TCRdb's version includes in-frame clones alone and lacks a portion of them. The data contain roughly 100,000 clones, about nine tenths of them singletons. This sample was taken from a study of T cell responses to AZD1222 COVID-19 vaccine. Whole-study results and caveats: Repertoire collection took place solely once the T cell response had peaked. Spike-wide vaccine-associated CD4 TCRs dominated at 160-218 and 743-854. White British donors predominated, females outnumbered males, and clonal diversity was possibly underestimated.

CDR3 length: 15 residues. CDR1 and CDR2 (germline): MNHEY, SVGAGI. V gave up 6 bases and J gave up 6 bases, with 21 bases separating them. This sample comprised peripheral blood, obtained on day 0 of AZD1222 vaccination. The gene calls are TRBV6-5 and TRBJ2-7; a weak D match, TRBD2 (6 bases). The clonotype comes from an adult in good health. DNA for the CDR3: TGTGCCAGCAGCCAAACCCTAGCGCTAGCTCCCGAGCAGTACTTC. Residues: CASSQTLALAPEQYF.